The TCR beta chain under discussion was sequenced for a study of T-cell reconstitution after alpha-beta-depleted transplantation in children. Unique molecular identifiers were incorporated when the TCRbeta library was constructed. MiXCR was run by TCRdb on the PCR reads, yielding one entry per CDR3 protein. The sample records fewer than 700,000 distinct CDR3 sequences, more than 20% being singletons. In this sample, this clonotype turned up a few times. Its antigen is as yet unknown. Study outcomes and limitations: It was reported that alpha-beta T cells came from several hundred expanded graft clones (about two months after transplant). T-cell numbers and diversity one year post-transplant derived largely from freshly generated T cells. Surviving recipient T cells and thymic progenitors produced the high day-60 TCRbeta diversity seen in some patients.

Deletions cut 6 bases from V and 5 bases from J, with 14 bases between. The CDR3 sequence is 13 residues long. This chain connects TRBV12-3 or TRBV12-4 to TRBJ2-7; possibly TRBD1 for D (6 bases). This receptor was obtained from a boy younger than two who had a stem cell transplant for acute myeloid leukemia, so the T cells may come from the graft donor. The source material was PBMCs, mostly from graft donor cells, sampled 360 days after TCRalphabeta/CD19-depleted stem cell transplant. The CDR3 DNA reads TGTGCCAGCAGCCTGGCCGGGACACACGAGCAGTACGTC. Residues: CASSLAGTHEQYV.